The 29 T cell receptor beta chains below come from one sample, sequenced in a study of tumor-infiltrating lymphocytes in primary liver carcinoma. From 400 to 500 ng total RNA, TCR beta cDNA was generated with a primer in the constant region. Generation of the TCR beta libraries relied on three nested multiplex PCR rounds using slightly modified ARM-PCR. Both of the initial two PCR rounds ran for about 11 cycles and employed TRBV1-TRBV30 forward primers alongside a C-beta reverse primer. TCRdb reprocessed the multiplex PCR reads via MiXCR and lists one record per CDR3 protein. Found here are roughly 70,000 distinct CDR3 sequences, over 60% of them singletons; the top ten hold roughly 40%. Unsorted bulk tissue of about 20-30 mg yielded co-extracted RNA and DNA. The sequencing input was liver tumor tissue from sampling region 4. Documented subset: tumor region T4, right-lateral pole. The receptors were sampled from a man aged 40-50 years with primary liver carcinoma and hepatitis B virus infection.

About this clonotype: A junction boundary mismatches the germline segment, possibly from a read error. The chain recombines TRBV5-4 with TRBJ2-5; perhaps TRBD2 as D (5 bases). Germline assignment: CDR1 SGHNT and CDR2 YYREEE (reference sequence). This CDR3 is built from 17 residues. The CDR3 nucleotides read TGTACCAGCAGCTCGTCACAAAGGGCGGGCCCTAGGGAGACCCAGTACTTC. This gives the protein CTSSSSQRAGPRETQYF.

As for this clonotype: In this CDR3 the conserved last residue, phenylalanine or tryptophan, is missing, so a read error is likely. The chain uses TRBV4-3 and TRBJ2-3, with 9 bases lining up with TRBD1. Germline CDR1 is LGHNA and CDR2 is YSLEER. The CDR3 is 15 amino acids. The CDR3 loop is CVRSRRQGGTDTQYS. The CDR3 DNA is TGCGTCAGGAGCCGCCGACAGGGGGGGACAGATACGCAGTATTCT.

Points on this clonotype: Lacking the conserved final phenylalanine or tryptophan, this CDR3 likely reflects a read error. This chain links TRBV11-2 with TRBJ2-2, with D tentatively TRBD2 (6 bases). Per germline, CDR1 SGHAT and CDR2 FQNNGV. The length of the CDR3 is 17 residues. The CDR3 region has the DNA TGTACCAGCAGCTCAGCATTAGGAGGGGCGAAGACCGGGGAGCTGTTTCTT. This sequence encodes CTSSSALGGAKTGELFL.

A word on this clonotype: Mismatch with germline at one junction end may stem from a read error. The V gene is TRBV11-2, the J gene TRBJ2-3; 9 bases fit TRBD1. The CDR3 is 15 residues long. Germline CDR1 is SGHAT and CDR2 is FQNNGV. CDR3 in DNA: TGTGCCAGCAGCATACCCGGACAGGGGCCCGATAGGCAGTATTTT. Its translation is CASSIPGQGPDRQYF.

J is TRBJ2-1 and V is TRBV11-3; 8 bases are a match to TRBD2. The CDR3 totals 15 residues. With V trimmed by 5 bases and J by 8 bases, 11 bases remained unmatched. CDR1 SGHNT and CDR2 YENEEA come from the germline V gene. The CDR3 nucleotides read TGTGCCAGCAGCGCCGGGACTAGGGAGATCGATGAGCAGTTCTTC. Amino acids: CASSAGTREIDEQFF.

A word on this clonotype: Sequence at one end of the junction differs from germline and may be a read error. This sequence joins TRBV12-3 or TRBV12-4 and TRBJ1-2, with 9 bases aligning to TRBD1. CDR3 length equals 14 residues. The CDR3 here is CASGLGTGPYDYTF. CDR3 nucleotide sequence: TGTGCCAGCGGTCTCGGGACAGGGCCCTATGACTACACCTTC.

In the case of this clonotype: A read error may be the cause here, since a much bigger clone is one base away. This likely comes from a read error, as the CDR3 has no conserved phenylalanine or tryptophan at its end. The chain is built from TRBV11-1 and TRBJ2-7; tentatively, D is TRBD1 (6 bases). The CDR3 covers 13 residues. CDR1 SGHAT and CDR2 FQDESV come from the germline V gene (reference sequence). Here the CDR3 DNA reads TGTGCCTGCAGCCGCCAGGGGTTTAACGAGCAGTACCTC. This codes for CACSRQGFNEQYL.

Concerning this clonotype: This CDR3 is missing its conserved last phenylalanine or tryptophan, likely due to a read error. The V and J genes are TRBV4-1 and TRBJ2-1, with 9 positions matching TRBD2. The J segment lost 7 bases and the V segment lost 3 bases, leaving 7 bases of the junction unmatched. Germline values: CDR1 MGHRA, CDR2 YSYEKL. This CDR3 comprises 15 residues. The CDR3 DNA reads TGCGCCAGCAGCCAGGGGTTAGCGGGAGTGAATGAGCAGTTCTTG. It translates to CASSQGLAGVNEQFL.

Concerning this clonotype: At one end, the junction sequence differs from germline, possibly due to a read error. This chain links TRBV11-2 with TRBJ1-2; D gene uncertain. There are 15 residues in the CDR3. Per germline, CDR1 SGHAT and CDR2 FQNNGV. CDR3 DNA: TGTGCCAGCAGCTATACAGTGGGCTCCTCCCCCGGCTACAACTTC. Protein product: CASSYTVGSSPGYNF.

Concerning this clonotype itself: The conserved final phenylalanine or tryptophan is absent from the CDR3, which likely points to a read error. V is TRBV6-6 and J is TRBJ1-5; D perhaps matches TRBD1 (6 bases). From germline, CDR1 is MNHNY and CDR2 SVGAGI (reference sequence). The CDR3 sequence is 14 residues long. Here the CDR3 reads CASSYLQGNQSQHC. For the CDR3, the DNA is TGTGCCAGCAGTTACTTACAGGGAAATCAGTCCCAGCATTGT.

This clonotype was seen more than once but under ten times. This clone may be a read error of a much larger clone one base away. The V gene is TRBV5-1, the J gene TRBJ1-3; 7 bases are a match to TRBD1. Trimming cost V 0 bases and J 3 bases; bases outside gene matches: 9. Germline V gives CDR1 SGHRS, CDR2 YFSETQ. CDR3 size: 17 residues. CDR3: CASSLAVGTALGNTIYF. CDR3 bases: TGCGCCAGCAGCTTGGCCGTCGGGACAGCCCTTGGAAACACCATATATTTT.

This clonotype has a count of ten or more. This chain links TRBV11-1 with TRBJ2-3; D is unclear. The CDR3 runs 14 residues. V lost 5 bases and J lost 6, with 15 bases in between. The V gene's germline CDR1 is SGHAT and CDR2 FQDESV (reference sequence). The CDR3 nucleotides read TGTGCCAGCAGCCCTAAGGGCCCGTTTGATACGCAGTATTTT. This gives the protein CASSPKGPFDTQYF.

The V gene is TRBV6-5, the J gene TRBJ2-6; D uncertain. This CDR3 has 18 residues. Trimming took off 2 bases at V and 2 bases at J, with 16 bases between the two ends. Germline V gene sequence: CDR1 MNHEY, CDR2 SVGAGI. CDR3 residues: CASSYNHSVSTGANVLTF. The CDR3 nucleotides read TGTGCCAGCAGTTACAATCACAGCGTGAGTACTGGGGCCAACGTCCTGACTTTC.

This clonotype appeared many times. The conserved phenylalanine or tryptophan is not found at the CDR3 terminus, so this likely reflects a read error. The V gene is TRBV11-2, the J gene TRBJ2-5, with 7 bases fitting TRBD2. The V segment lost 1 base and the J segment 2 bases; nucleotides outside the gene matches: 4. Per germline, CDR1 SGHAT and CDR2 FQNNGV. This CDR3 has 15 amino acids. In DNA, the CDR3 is TGTGCCAGCAGCTTAGGGGCTAGCGGACAAGAGACCCAGTACGTC. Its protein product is CASSLGASGQETQYV.

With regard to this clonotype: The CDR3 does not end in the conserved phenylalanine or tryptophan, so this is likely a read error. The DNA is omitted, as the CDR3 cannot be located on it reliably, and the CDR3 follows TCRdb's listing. CDR3 sequence: CASSFPGTSGTKNIKYL. The rearrangement uses TRBV11-1 and TRBJ2-4; TRBD2 is the table's D call and was not checked against the DNA. CDR1 is SGHAT, CDR2 FQDESV, per germline (reference sequence). A total of 17 residues make up the CDR3, ends included.

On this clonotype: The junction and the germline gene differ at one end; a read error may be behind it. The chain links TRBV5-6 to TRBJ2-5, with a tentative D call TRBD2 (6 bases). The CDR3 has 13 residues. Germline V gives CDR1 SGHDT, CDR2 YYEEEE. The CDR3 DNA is TGTACCAGCTGCTTAGGAGGGCTAGAGACCCAGTACTTC. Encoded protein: CTSCLGGLETQYF.

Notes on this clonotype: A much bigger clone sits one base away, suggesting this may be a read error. The CDR3 spells CASSPSTGVNTIYF. The DNA for the CDR3 is TGTGCCAGCAGCCCCTCGACAGGAGTAAACACCATATATTTT. The J gene is TRBJ1-3, the V gene TRBV11-2, with a tentative D call TRBD1 (6 bases). Germline CDR1 reads SGHAT; CDR2 reads FQNNGV. V was cut by 5 bases and J by 6 bases, with 14 bases left in between. This CDR3 spans 14 amino acids.

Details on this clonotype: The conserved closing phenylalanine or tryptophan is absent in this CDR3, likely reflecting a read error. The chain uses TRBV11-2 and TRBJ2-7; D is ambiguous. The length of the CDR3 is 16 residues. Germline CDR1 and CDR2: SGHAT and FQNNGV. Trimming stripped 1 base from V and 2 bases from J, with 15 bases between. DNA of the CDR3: TGTGCCAGCAGCTTAGGGATCGCACCAAAACCCTACGAGCAGTACTTG. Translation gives CASSLGIAPKPYEQYL.

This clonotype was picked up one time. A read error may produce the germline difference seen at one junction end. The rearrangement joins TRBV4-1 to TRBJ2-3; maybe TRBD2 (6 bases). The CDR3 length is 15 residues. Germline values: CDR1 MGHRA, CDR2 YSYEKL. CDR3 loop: CASSQGDLNTDRQYF. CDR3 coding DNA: TGCGCCAGTAGCCAAGGGGACTTGAACACAGATAGGCAGTATTTT.

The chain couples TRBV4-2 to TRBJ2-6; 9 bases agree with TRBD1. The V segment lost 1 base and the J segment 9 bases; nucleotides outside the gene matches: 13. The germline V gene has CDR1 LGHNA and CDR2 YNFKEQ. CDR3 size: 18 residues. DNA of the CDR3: TGTGCCAGCAGCCAAGCTGCGACAGGGGGGACTGGAGACAACGTCCTGACTTTC. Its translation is CASSQAATGGTGDNVLTF.

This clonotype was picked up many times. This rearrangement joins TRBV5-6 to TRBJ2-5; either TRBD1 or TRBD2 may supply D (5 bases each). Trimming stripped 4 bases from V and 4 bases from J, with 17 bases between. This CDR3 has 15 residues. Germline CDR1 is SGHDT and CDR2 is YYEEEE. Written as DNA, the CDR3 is TGTGCCAGCAGCGGGACGGACATTTTGAGAGAGACCCAGTACTTC. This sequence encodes CASSGTDILRETQYF.

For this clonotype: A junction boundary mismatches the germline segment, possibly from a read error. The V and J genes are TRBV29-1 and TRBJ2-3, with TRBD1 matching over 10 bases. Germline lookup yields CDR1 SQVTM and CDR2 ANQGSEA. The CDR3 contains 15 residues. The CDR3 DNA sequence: TGTAGCGTTGAGTTGCGGGACAGGGGAACAGATACGCAGTGTTTT. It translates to CSVELRDRGTDTQCF.

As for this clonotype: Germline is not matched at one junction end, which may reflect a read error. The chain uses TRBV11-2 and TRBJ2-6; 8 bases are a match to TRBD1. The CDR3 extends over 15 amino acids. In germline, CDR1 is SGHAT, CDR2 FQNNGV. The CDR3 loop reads CASSLDRAGANILTF. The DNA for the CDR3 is TGTGCCAGCAGTTTGGACAGGGCTGGGGCCAACATCCTGACTTTC.

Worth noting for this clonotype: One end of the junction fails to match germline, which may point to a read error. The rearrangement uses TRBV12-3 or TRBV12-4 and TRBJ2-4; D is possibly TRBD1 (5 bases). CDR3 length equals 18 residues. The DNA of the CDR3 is TGTGCCAGCAGTTTAAGGGGTGGGGTGGACATAGCCAAAAACATTCAGTGCTTC. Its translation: CASSLRGGVDIAKNIQCF.

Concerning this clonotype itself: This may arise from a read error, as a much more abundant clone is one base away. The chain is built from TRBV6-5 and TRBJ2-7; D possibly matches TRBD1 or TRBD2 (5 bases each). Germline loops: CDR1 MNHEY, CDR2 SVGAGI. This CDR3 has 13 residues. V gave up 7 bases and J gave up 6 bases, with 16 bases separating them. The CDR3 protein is CASIALVGGEQYF. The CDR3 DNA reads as TGTGCCAGCATCGCACTAGTTGGGGGCGAGCAGTACTTC.

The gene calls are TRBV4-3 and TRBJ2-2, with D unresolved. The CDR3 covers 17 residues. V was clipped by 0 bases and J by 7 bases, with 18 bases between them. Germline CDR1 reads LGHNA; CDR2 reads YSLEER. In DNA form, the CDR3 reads TGCGCCAGCAGCCAAGATGGGTCGGCAGTCCGAGGCGGGGAGCTGTTTTTT. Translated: CASSQDGSAVRGGELFF.

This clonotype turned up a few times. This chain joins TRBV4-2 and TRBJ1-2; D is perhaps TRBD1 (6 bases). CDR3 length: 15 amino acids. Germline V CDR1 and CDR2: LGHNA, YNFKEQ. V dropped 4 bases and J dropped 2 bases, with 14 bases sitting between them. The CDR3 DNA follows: TGTGCCAGCAGCCCCGAGGGGGGAAGCAACTATGGCTACACCTTC. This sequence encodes CASSPEGGSNYGYTF.

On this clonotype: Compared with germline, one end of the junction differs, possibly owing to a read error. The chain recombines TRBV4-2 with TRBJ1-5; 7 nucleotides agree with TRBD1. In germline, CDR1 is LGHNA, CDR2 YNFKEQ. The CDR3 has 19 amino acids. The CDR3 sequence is CVSGQGEGSGQLSYQPQHF. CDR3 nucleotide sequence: TGTGTCAGCGGCCAAGGGGAGGGGTCGGGACAGCTTAGCTATCAGCCCCAGCATTTT.

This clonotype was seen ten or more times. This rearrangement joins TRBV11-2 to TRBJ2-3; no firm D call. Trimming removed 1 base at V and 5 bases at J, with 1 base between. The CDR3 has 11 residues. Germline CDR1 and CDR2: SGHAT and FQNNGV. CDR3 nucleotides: TGTGCCAGCAGCTTAGGAGATACGCAGTATTTT. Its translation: CASSLGDTQYF.